This T cell receptor beta chain was identified in a study of cytomegalovirus exposure and HLA in healthy donors. Findings and limits, study-wide: Earlier analysis found most TCR beta V segments productive about 87% or about 30% of the time.

The CDR3 totals 15 residues. As for this clone: Its antigen is still unknown.

Unrecorded immune exposures were likely, despite nominal health at sampling. The PCR had 60 Vbeta and 13 Jbeta primers. TCRdb's table, derived via immunoSEQ multiplex PCR, lists solely in-frame clones and lacks some. The sample includes around 150,000 clones, about 64% of them seen just once. V and J are TRBV12-2 and TRBJ1-4. TRBV12-2 is given as a pseudogene. This sequence was found in a man aged 45-60 years in good health and CMV-seronegative. The sequencing input was PBMCs. The CDR3 DNA reads as TGTGCAAGTCGCCTAGACGGGCGGGATAATGAAAAACTGTTTTTT. It codes for CASRLDGRDNEKLFF.